This T cell receptor (beta chain) was retrieved from a study of blood T cell repertoires in COVID-19. Whole-study context: Samples of COVID-19 (acute and convalescent) were obtained from the United States, Italy and Spain. PBMCs, B-cell-depleted T cells, or T cells provided the cDNA or gDNA that made up the material.

Authors' processing steps: Reference gene primer amplification in the assay estimated nucleated cell counts. Repertoires were generated with immunoSEQ multiplex PCR, while TCRdb's copy carries only in-frame clones and drops some. The V and J calls and clone size are taken from that table; D and trimming were inferred from the DNA. Among about 130,000 clones, about 88% were seen once, and the ten largest hold roughly 3.7%. The CDR3 runs 12 residues. V trimming: 4 bases; J trimming: 8 bases; junction bases outside the gene matches: 3. CDR1 is KGHDR, CDR2 SFDVKD, per germline. The chain employs TRBV24-1 and TRBJ1-2; 7 bases align to TRBD1. The sequencing sample was made of peripheral blood. This receptor was taken from a man in his fifties with active COVID-19. The chain's CDR3 is CATSETGRGYTF. CDR3 nucleotides: TGTGCCACCAGTGAGACAGGGCGCGGCTACACCTTC.